This is a list of T cell receptor beta chains from one sample in a study of cytomegalovirus exposure and HLA in healthy donors. This table comes from immunoSEQ multiplex PCR, and its TCRdb copy is limited to in-frame clones, with some not included. The sample lists about 150,000 clones, roughly 82% occurring once. Sequenced sample: PBMCs. The receptors stem from a male donor in good health and CMV-seronegative. Each CDR3 is given with its conserved first and last residue. A D gene is named only where the DNA matches it firmly. Some rows mark clone size as missing; the rest say once, few, many or name a class of expanded clone.

clone size	D gene	CDR3 length	V gene	J gene	CDR3 DNA	CDR3 protein
.	.	14	TRBV29-1	TRBJ1-3	TGCAGCGTCGCCCGCGGGGTTGCCGGAAACACCATATATTTT	CSVARGVAGNTIYF
.	.	14	TRBV27	TRBJ1-2	TGTGCCAGCAGTTCGATCAGGGGATTCGGTGGCTACACCTTC	CASSSIRGFGGYTF
few	.	13	TRBV19	TRBJ2-1	TGTGCCAGTACCCCCAGCTCCTACAATGAGCAGTTCTTC	CASTPSSYNEQFF
.	TRBD1	14	TRBV11-1	TRBJ2-3	TGTGCCAGCACCCGGACAGGGAGGACAGATACGCAGTATTTT	CASTRTGRTDTQYF
.	.	14	TRBV28	TRBJ2-1	TGTGCCAGCAGTTTTCCGGGAGAGAACAATGAGCAGTTCTTC	CASSFPGENNEQFF
.	TRBD1	15	TRBV9	TRBJ1-1	TGTGCCAGCAGCGTTCAGGGACAGGGGTGGACTGAAGCTTTCTTT	CASSVQGQGWTEAFF
.	.	15	TRBV5-1	TRBJ1-4	TGCGCCAGCAGCTTGGCCGGCCTACAGGGTGAAAAACTGTTTTTT	CASSLAGLQGEKLFF
.	TRBD2	15	TRBV18	TRBJ2-1	TGTGCCAGCTCTCGGACTAGCGGGGGTTACAATGAGCAGTTCTTC	CASSRTSGGYNEQFF
once	TRBD1	17	TRBV9	TRBJ2-1	TGTGCCAGCAGCGTAGCGGGGACAGGGGGCTCCTACAATGAGCAGTTCTTC	CASSVAGTGGSYNEQFF
once	.	15	TRBV19	TRBJ2-1	TGTGCCAGTAGTATAAGTGGAGGGTCCCAGGTTGAGCAGTTCTTC	CASSISGGSQVEQFF
.	TRBD1	14	TRBV19	TRBJ1-5	TGTGCCAGTAGTCTCGGGCAGGGGGCAGAGCCCCAGCATTTT	CASSLGQGAEPQHF
.	.	17	TRBV14	TRBJ2-5	TGTGCCAGCAGCCAACCCGAAGCGGGCCACCGAGTGGAGACCCAGTACTTC	CASSQPEAGHRVETQYF
.	TRBD1	18	TRBV27	TRBJ1-6	TGTGCCAGCAGTTTCTCAGGGGGCGGGGGTGGAGACGCGTCACCCCTCCACTTT	CASSFSGGGGGDASPLHF
.	TRBD1	18	TRBV2	TRBJ1-6	TGTGCCAGCACCCCGGGACAGGGCCACACCGTATATAATTCACCCCTCCACTTT	CASTPGQGHTVYNSPLHF